What follows are 27 T cell receptor beta chains derived from one specimen sequenced in a study of memory CD4+ T cells and cytomegalovirus serostatus. The sort gate was single viable CD3+CD4+CD8-CD45RO+ cells for memory CD4+ T cells. Here immunoSEQ multiplex PCR was the method, and the copy in TCRdb shows in-frame clones only, minus some. The sample holds tens of thousands of clones, roughly 82% seen once. The sequencing input was memory CD4+ T cells from blood. All receptors come from an adult in good health and CMV-seronegative.

The rearrangement joins TRBV6-1 to TRBJ2-1; TRBD1 might be the D (5 bases). Trimming stripped 2 bases from V and 11 bases from J, with 7 bases between. CDR3 length equals 11 residues. The V gene's germline CDR1 is MNHNS and CDR2 SASEGT. The CDR3 is CASSEKGKQFF. The CDR3 region has the DNA TGTGCCAGCAGTGAAAAGGGGAAGCAGTTCTTC.

This sequence joins TRBV6-1 and TRBJ2-5, with D tentatively TRBD1 (6 bases). V was shortened by 0 bases and J by 7 bases, with 15 bases between the two germline ends. Germline V gene lookup returns CDR1 MNHNS and CDR2 SASEGT. The CDR3 has 15 amino acids. CDR3 loop: CASSEAGALVGTQYF. In DNA form, the CDR3 reads TGTGCCAGCAGTGAAGCGGGGGCACTCGTAGGGACCCAGTACTTC.

The J gene is TRBJ1-1, the V gene TRBV14; a weak D match, TRBD1 (5 bases). Germline-derived CDR1 and CDR2 are SGHDN and FVKESK. CDR3 length: 14 amino acids. The germline V and J ends were trimmed by 8 bases and 7 bases, with 20 bases remaining between them. The CDR3 DNA reads TGTGCCAGCTCTCAGGGTCTTAGGAGGTATGAAGCTTTCTTT. This sequence encodes CASSQGLRRYEAFF.

This clone showed up just a few times. Other DNA sequences within the sample encode an identical CDR3. The rearrangement uses TRBV4-1 and TRBJ1-1; 9 nucleotides line up with TRBD1. The J segment lost 5 bases and the V segment lost 5 bases, leaving 12 bases of the junction unmatched. The CDR3 has 16 amino acids. Germline CDR1 reads MGHRA; CDR2 reads YSYEKL. The CDR3, as DNA: TGCGCCAGCAGCGATGCTATCGGGACAGGGAGAACTGAAGCTTTCTTT. Protein: CASSDAIGTGRTEAFF.

This clone occurred a few times. For the CDR3, the DNA is TGCGCCAGCAGGAGTCAGGGGGCGTGGGGCACTGAAGCTTTCTTT. It yields the protein CASRSQGAWGTEAFF. The chain uses TRBV4-1 and TRBJ1-1; 8 bases map to TRBD1. The CDR3 totals 15 residues. Germline V gives CDR1 MGHRA, CDR2 YSYEKL. J was trimmed by 4 bases and V by 6 bases; bases with no gene match: 10.

There are a few counts of this clone. The chain employs TRBV7-8 and TRBJ1-5; D might be TRBD1 (5 bases). V lost 6 bases and J lost 0, with 9 bases in between. In germline, CDR1 is SGHVS, CDR2 FQNEAQ. This CDR3 contains 14 residues. The CDR3 loop reads CASRLGASNQPQHF. CDR3 sequence (DNA): TGTGCCAGCAGGCTAGGGGCTAGCAATCAGCCCCAGCATTTT.

This chain links TRBV10-3 with TRBJ2-7; unclear D gene. The CDR3 spans 11 residues. Germline CDR1 reads ENHRY; CDR2 reads SYGVKD. V was pared by 8 bases and J by 5 bases, with 10 bases between. CDR3 coding DNA: TGTGCCATCCGGAGTTTCAACGAGCAGTACTTC. Protein product: CAIRSFNEQYF.

This chain joins TRBV7-9 and TRBJ1-4; D call uncertain. Trimming took 5 bases from V and 2 from J, leaving 21 bases between them. Germline loops: CDR1 SEHNR, CDR2 FQNEAQ (reference sequence). This CDR3 region has 18 residues. The CDR3 nucleotides are TGTGCCAGCAGCGACCGCAAGGCCTCTCTGGGGACTAATGAAAAACTGTTTTTT. Its protein is CASSDRKASLGTNEKLFF.

This clone showed up just a few times. The V gene is TRBV5-6, the J gene TRBJ2-5; D is undetermined. V gave up 2 bases and J gave up 1 base, with 6 bases separating them. CDR3 size: 13 residues. Germline CDR1 and CDR2: SGHDT and YYEEEE. The CDR3 loop reads CASSFEAQETQYF. In nucleotides, the CDR3 is TGTGCCAGCAGCTTCGAAGCCCAAGAGACCCAGTACTTC. The variable domain in full, completed from reference TRBV5-6 and TRBJ2-5, reads DAGVTQSPTHLIKTRGQQVTLRCSPKSGHDTVSWYQQALGQGPQFIFQYYEEEERQRGNFPDRFSGHQFPNYSSELNVNALLLGDSALYLCASSFEAQETQYFGPGTRLLVL.

The J gene is TRBJ1-6, the V gene TRBV7-3; D is unclear. This CDR3 comprises 10 residues. V was clipped by 9 bases and J by 10 bases, with 7 bases between them. The germline gives CDR1 SGHTA, CDR2 FQGTGA. The CDR3: CASHWSPLHF. CDR3 DNA: TGTGCCAGTCACTGGTCACCCCTCCACTTT.

The chain combines TRBV7-9 with TRBJ1-1; no clear D. V was trimmed by 2 bases and J by 1 base, leaving 2 bases between them. The V gene's germline CDR1 is SEHNR and CDR2 FQNEAQ (reference sequence). This CDR3 is built from 12 residues. This CDR3 is CASSLTNTEAFF. CDR3 coding DNA: TGTGCCAGCAGCTTAACGAACACTGAAGCTTTCTTT.

This clone appeared a single time. This chain connects TRBV2 to TRBJ1-2; D is possibly TRBD1 (5 bases). From germline, CDR1 is SNHLY and CDR2 FYNNEI. This CDR3 comprises 14 residues. The V end was cut by 4 bases, the J end by 7 bases, with 16 bases between. CDR3: CASSALPGLSGYTF. The CDR3 DNA follows: TGTGCCAGCAGTGCCCTCCCGGGACTGAGTGGCTACACCTTC.

J is TRBJ1-5 and V is TRBV28; no clear D. The CDR3 loop spans 12 amino acids. The ends were cut back, 5 bases at V and 3 bases at J, with 5 bases in the middle. CDR1 and CDR2 (germline): MDHEN, SYDVKM. The CDR3 sequence is CASSRINQPQHF. DNA of the CDR3: TGTGCCAGCAGTAGGATCAATCAGCCCCAGCATTTT.

V usage is TRBV7-2 and J usage is TRBJ2-7; 7 bases are a match to TRBD2. Trimming removed 6 bases from V and 6 bases from J; junction bases left unmatched: 14. Per the germline V gene, CDR1 is SGHTA and CDR2 is FQGNSA. The CDR3 runs 15 residues. The CDR3 nucleotides read TGTGCCAGCAGGAGGGACTATTTGGGCGTTGGCGAGCAGTACTTC. It translates to CASRRDYLGVGEQYF.

V usage is TRBV10-3 and J usage is TRBJ2-3, with TRBD1 identical over 9 bases. Looked up from germline, CDR1 is ENHRY and CDR2 is SYGVKD. J lost 3 bases, V lost 6 bases, and 4 bases had no gene match. This CDR3 spans 14 amino acids. The CDR3 bases are TGTGCCATCAGGCGGACAGGGGTAACAGATACGCAGTATTTT. Amino acids: CAIRRTGVTDTQYF.

The gene calls are TRBV7-2 and TRBJ1-1; 10 positions agree with TRBD1. The germline V gene has CDR1 SGHTA and CDR2 FQGNSA. The junction had 2 bases not matched to a gene; V was cut back by 1 base and J by 6 bases. The CDR3 consists of 14 residues. CDR3 residues: CASSLGTGGAEAFF. The CDR3 DNA follows: TGTGCCAGCAGCTTAGGGACAGGGGGGGCTGAAGCTTTCTTT.

The chain links TRBV10-3 to TRBJ1-1; no clear D. CDR1 and CDR2 from the germline V gene are ENHRY and SYGVKD. This CDR3 has 13 amino acids. V lost 5 bases and J lost 7, with 14 bases in between. The CDR3, as DNA: TGTGCCATCAGTAAATCCCTGGGAAGTGAAGCTTTCTTT. Its protein product is CAISKSLGSEAFF.

The genes are TRBV7-8 and TRBJ2-2; 7 nucleotides line up with TRBD2. Germline V gene lookup returns CDR1 SGHVS and CDR2 FQNEAQ. Trimming cost V 5 bases and J 6 bases; bases outside gene matches: 12. The CDR3 is 16 amino acids. The CDR3 DNA reads TGTGCCAGCAGCATAAGGGCCGACGGGAGGCCCGGGGAGCTGTTTTTT. It codes for CASSIRADGRPGELFF.

The chain recombines TRBV6-1 with TRBJ1-1; D possibly corresponds to TRBD1 (6 bases). Trimming shortened V by 7 bases and J by 3 bases, and 15 bases separated the two germline ends. There are 14 residues in the CDR3. Germline V gene sequence: CDR1 MNHNS, CDR2 SASEGT. CDR3 nucleotide sequence: TGTGCCAGCAACCAGGGGTCTTGGGACACTGAAGCTTTCTTT. This gives the protein CASNQGSWDTEAFF.

In this sample, this clone turned up once. One end of the junction does not line up with germline, which may come from a read error. The chain has TRBV7-1 and TRBJ2-6; 12 positions agree with TRBD2. TRBV7-1 is assigned to the ORF class and has an uncertain function. CDR3 size: 24 residues. The CDR3 DNA sequence: TGTGCCAGCACCTCAAGCTTGGGGTTCGGTGGGACTAGCGGGCTAAGCTCTGGGGCCAACGTCCTGACTTTC. This codes for CASTSSLGFGGTSGLSSGANVLTF.

This clone appeared once. J is TRBJ2-5 and V is TRBV7-9, with D tentatively TRBD1 or TRBD2 (6 bases each). The V end was cut by 5 bases, the J end by 6 bases, with 16 bases between. Germline V CDR1 and CDR2: SEHNR, FQNEAQ (reference sequence). The CDR3 is 14 residues long. DNA for the CDR3: TGTGCCAGCAGCCCCCCTGGAGGGGACAAGACCCAGTACTTC. It encodes CASSPPGGDKTQYF.

This sequence joins TRBV4-3 and TRBJ2-1, with TRBD1 matching over 7 bases. This CDR3 has 16 amino acids. Germline CDR1 LGHNA, CDR2 YSLEER. Trimming took 0 bases from V and 4 from J; bases not matched to a gene: 6. The CDR3 sequence: CASSQDETGLYNEQFF. DNA for the CDR3: TGCGCCAGCAGCCAAGACGAGACAGGGTTATACAATGAGCAGTTCTTC.

This rearrangement joins TRBV5-4 to TRBJ1-1; the D is unclear. V was pared by 2 bases and J by 5 bases, with 13 bases between. In germline, CDR1 is SGHNT, CDR2 YYREEE (reference sequence). The CDR3 spans 14 residues. The CDR3 sequence: CASSFGVAVTEAFF. CDR3 DNA sequence: TGTGCCAGCAGCTTCGGAGTCGCGGTTACTGAAGCTTTCTTT.

The chain has TRBV30 and TRBJ1-5; D is perhaps TRBD1 (5 bases). Trimming left V 2 bases short and J 7 bases short, with 21 bases between. CDR1 and CDR2 (germline): GTSNPN, SVGIG (reference sequence). This CDR3 spans 16 amino acids. CDR3 in DNA: TGTGCCTGGAGTCCCAATACGCTCGGGACGGGGCAGCCCCAGCATTTT. It translates to CAWSPNTLGTGQPQHF.

The chain links TRBV6-5 to TRBJ1-4; D might be TRBD1 (6 bases). CDR1 is MNHEY, CDR2 SVGAGI, per germline. Trimming removed 3 bases at V and 7 bases at J, with 9 bases between. The CDR3 has 13 residues. In DNA, the CDR3 is TGTGCCAGCAGTTATGGGACAATTGAAAAACTGTTTTTT. Translating gives CASSYGTIEKLFF.

CDR3 DNA sequence: TGCGCCAGCAGCTTGGGCAGGTATAACACCGGGGAGCTGTTTTTT. It encodes CASSLGRYNTGELFF. The gene calls are TRBV5-1 and TRBJ2-2; D not resolved. V was cut by 0 bases and J by 2 bases, with 8 bases left in between. Germline values: CDR1 SGHRS, CDR2 YFSETQ. There are 15 residues in the CDR3.

This clone is labeled as medium-sized. The rearrangement joins TRBV4-2 to TRBJ1-2; maybe TRBD1 (6 bases). V shed 0 bases and J shed 9 bases, with 20 bases lying between them. Germline V gene lookup returns CDR1 LGHNA and CDR2 YNFKEQ. The CDR3 is 16 amino acids. The CDR3 nucleotides are TGTGCCAGCAGCCAAGAGGGGGCGGGCCCGGTTTCGCGCTACACCTTC. Translated: CASSQEGAGPVSRYTF.